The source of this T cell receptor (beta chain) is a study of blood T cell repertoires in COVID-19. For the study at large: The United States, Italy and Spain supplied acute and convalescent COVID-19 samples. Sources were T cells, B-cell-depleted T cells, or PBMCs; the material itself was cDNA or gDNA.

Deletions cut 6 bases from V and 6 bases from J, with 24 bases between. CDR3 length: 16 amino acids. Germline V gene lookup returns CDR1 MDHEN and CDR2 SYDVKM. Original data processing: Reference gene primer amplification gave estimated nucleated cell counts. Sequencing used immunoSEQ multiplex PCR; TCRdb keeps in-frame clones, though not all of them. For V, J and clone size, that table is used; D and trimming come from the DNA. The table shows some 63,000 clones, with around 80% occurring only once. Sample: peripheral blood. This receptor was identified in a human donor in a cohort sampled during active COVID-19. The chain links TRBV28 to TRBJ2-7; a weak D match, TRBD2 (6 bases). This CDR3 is CASSLRGAGLGGEQYF. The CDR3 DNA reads TGTGCCAGCAGCCTCCGCGGGGCCGGTCTGGGCGGCGAGCAGTACTTC.